A single sample gave rise to the 29 T cell receptor beta chains below, sequenced in a study of T cell repertoires in cytomegalovirus infection. Via MiXCR, TCRdb re-called the reads, giving one row per CDR3 protein. The sample holds about 260,000 distinct CDR3 sequences, around 13% seen once. The sequencing input was PBMCs. The receptors were sampled from a human donor in good health (CMV status not recorded). Some clones in this sample may be carry-over from other donors' samples.

In its sample, this clonotype was seen a few times. This rearrangement joins TRBV28 to TRBJ2-2, with no clear D. The CDR3 loop spans 12 amino acids. Germline V lookup: CDR1 MDHEN, CDR2 SYDVKM. V was pared by 6 bases and J by 5 bases, with 7 bases between. In DNA form, the CDR3 reads TGTGCCAGCAGGACAAGGACCGGGGAGCTGTTTTTT. It translates to CASRTRTGELFF.

The table lists this clonotype with a few counts. The chain carries TRBV5-6 and TRBJ1-6; the match to TRBD1 covers 9 bases. With V trimmed by 7 bases and J by 7 bases, 6 bases remained unmatched. The germline gives CDR1 SGHDT, CDR2 YYEEEE. The CDR3 sequence is 14 residues long. The CDR3, as DNA: TGTGCCAGCGGGGCGGGACAGGGAAATTCACCCCTCCACTTT. This sequence encodes CASGAGQGNSPLHF. The full variable domain, completed using reference TRBV5-6 and TRBJ1-6, is DAGVTQSPTHLIKTRGQQVTLRCSPKSGHDTVSWYQQALGQGPQFIFQYYEEEERQRGNFPDRFSGHQFPNYSSELNVNALLLGDSALYLCASGAGQGNSPLHFGNGTRLTVT.

This clonotype has only a few counts. The chain carries TRBV7-2 and TRBJ2-3, with D perhaps assigned TRBD1 or TRBD2 (5 bases each). The CDR3 has 15 amino acids. From germline, CDR1 is SGHTA and CDR2 FQGNSA. V lost 6 bases and J lost 6, with 19 bases in between. CDR3 coding DNA: TGTGCCAGCAGTTTATGGGTGGGAGAGGGGGATACGCAGTATTTT. It encodes CASSLWVGEGDTQYF.

The sample holds a few counts of this clonotype. The CDR3 here is CSARLRGDNQPQHF. DNA of the CDR3: TGCAGTGCTAGACTGAGGGGAGACAATCAGCCCCAGCATTTT. The rearrangement links TRBV20-1 to TRBJ1-5; TRBD1 is a possible D gene (5 bases). Germline V CDR1 and CDR2: DFQATT, SNEGSKA (reference sequence). V lost 2 bases and J 3 bases, leaving 11 bases between the germline ends. The length of the CDR3 is 14 residues.

The J gene is TRBJ2-3, the V gene TRBV14; maybe TRBD1 (6 bases). The V gene lost 4 bases and the J gene lost 0 bases, with 14 bases spanning the gap. This CDR3 region has 16 residues. Germline-derived CDR1 and CDR2 are SGHDN and FVKESK. CDR3 loop: CASSPTDSPSTDTQYF. The CDR3 coding sequence is TGTGCCAGCAGCCCAACGGACAGCCCTAGCACAGATACGCAGTATTTT.

This chain uses TRBV29-1 with TRBJ2-7, with a weak D call TRBD1 (8 bases). The CDR3 spans 12 residues. Trimming pared 6 bases from V and 7 bases from J, leaving 16 bases between. The V gene's germline CDR1 is SQVTM and CDR2 ANQGSEA. CDR3 in DNA: TGCAGCGTAACCGGACAGGGAGGGGAGCAGTACTTC. Amino acids: CSVTGQGGEQYF.

This clonotype was detected only a few times. The rearrangement links TRBV18 to TRBJ2-6; D is perhaps TRBD1 (6 bases). The CDR3 contains 17 residues. Trimming removed 3 bases from V and 0 bases from J, with 12 bases in between. Germline V gene sequence: CDR1 KGHSH, CDR2 LQKENI. The CDR3 reads CASSPPTGSSGANVLTF. CDR3 DNA sequence: TGTGCCAGCTCACCCCCAACAGGGAGCTCTGGGGCCAACGTCCTGACTTTC.

There are many counts of this clonotype. The J gene is TRBJ2-1, the V gene TRBV7-8, with TRBD2 matching over 14 bases. After removal of 4 bases from V and 8 bases from J, the junction contained 7 bases not matched to a gene. This CDR3 spans 16 amino acids. The germline V gene has CDR1 SGHVS and CDR2 FQNEAQ. CDR3 in DNA: TGTGCCAGCAGCTCCCGACTAGCGGGAGGGCCGGATGAGCAGTTCTTC. Translation: CASSSRLAGGPDEQFF.

A remark on this clonotype: A read error may account for a junction end that differs from germline. The chain employs TRBV6-1 and TRBJ1-2, with no clear D. CDR1 MNHNS and CDR2 SASEGT come from the germline V gene. The CDR3 is 14 residues long. In DNA, the CDR3 is TGTGCCAGCAGTGAAGTTCTAAGTTCGTATGGCTACAACTTC. This encodes CASSEVLSSYGYNF.

This clonotype appeared many times. The J gene is TRBJ2-7, the V gene TRBV7-2; D may match TRBD1 or TRBD2 (5 bases each). Trimming removed 5 bases at V and 0 bases at J, with 14 bases between. Germline values: CDR1 SGHTA, CDR2 FQGNSA. CDR3 length equals 15 residues. The CDR3 sequence: CASSPSSGPSYEQYF. CDR3 nucleotides: TGTGCCAGCAGCCCGAGCTCGGGGCCCTCCTACGAGCAGTACTTC.

The rearrangement joins TRBV20-1 to TRBJ2-1, with a possible D match to TRBD2 (6 bases). The CDR3 contains 12 residues. Germline V gives CDR1 DFQATT, CDR2 SNEGSKA (reference sequence). Trimming pared 0 bases from V and 14 bases from J, leaving 14 bases between. In nucleotides, the CDR3 is TGCAGTGCTAGAGATGGAGGGGACGTGAAGTTCTTC. Protein sequence: CSARDGGDVKFF.

The V gene is TRBV12-3 or TRBV12-4, the J gene TRBJ1-6, with TRBD1 matching 8 bases. CDR3 length: 14 amino acids. V lost 3 bases, J lost 7 bases, and 2 bases stayed unmatched. CDR3 DNA: TGTGCCAGCAGTTTGACAGGGGAGAATTCACCCCTCCACTTT. It translates to CASSLTGENSPLHF.

The rearrangement uses TRBV7-9 and TRBJ1-1; D gene uncertain. V lost 4 bases, J lost 0 bases, and 9 bases lay in between. CDR3 length: 14 residues. The germline gives CDR1 SEHNR, CDR2 FQNEAQ (reference sequence). In nucleotides, the CDR3 is TGTGCCAGCAGCTCTGGCCTCATGAACACTGAAGCTTTCTTT. Translating it yields CASSSGLMNTEAFF. Combining the CDR3 with reference TRBV7-9 and TRBJ1-1 gives the whole variable domain DTGVSQNPRHKITKRGQNVTFRCDPISEHNRLYWYRQTLGQGPEFLTYFQNEAQLEKSRLLSDRFSAERPKGSFSTLEIQRTEQGDSAMYLCASSSGLMNTEAFFGQGTRLTVV.

This chain uses TRBV28 with TRBJ1-2; possibly TRBD1 for D (5 bases). CDR1 and CDR2 (germline): MDHEN, SYDVKM. The CDR3 length is 14 residues. V lost 6 bases and J lost 3, with 14 bases in between. The CDR3 reads CASSQPTEHYGYTF. The CDR3 region has the DNA TGTGCCAGCAGCCAACCGACAGAACACTATGGCTACACCTTC.

This chain uses TRBV20-1 with TRBJ2-5, with a weak D call TRBD2 (5 bases). Per germline, CDR1 DFQATT and CDR2 SNEGSKA (reference sequence). The CDR3 covers 14 residues. V lost 3 bases and J 2 bases, leaving 13 bases between the germline ends. The CDR3: CSAREAVAQETQYF. CDR3 bases: TGCAGTGCTAGGGAGGCGGTCGCGCAAGAGACCCAGTACTTC.

This clonotype occurred many times. V usage is TRBV6-6 and J usage is TRBJ2-1; 7 nucleotides match TRBD1. Germline lookup yields CDR1 MNHNY and CDR2 SVGAGI (reference sequence). The V gene end was trimmed by 5 bases and the J gene end by 10 bases; junction bases not matched to a gene: 5. This CDR3 spans 12 amino acids. CDR3 sequence (DNA): TGTGCCAGCAGTGTCGGGACAGCGGAGCAGTTCTTC. This gives the protein CASSVGTAEQFF.

This clonotype came up many times. CDR3 amino acids: CASRGGGLRPQHF. CDR3 in DNA: TGTGCCAGCAGAGGGGGAGGGCTCCGGCCCCAGCATTTT. This chain uses TRBV6-1 with TRBJ1-5; TRBD1 might be the D (6 bases). The germline V gene encodes CDR1 MNHNS and CDR2 SASEGT. With 6 bases removed from V and 9 bases from J, the gap between germline ends came to 15 bases. This CDR3 is built from 13 residues.

This clonotype was observed a single time. The chain employs TRBV6-2 or TRBV6-3 and TRBJ2-1, with 10 bases identical to TRBD2. V was pared by 8 bases and J by 4 bases, with 5 bases of the junction left unmatched. CDR3 length: 14 amino acids. Germline-derived CDR1 and CDR2 are MNHEY and SVGEGT. CDR3 nucleotides: TGTGCCAGCCATCGACTAGCGGGTTACAATGAGCAGTTCTTC. Protein: CASHRLAGYNEQFF.

This clonotype appeared many times. This chain connects TRBV7-8 to TRBJ2-5; 14 nucleotides align to TRBD2. The junction had 14 bases not matched to a gene; V was cut back by 3 bases and J by 2 bases. The CDR3 loop spans 20 amino acids. Germline assignment: CDR1 SGHVS and CDR2 FQNEAQ. The CDR3 protein is CASSFDPGTSGSWGQETQYF. The DNA of the CDR3 is TGTGCCAGCAGCTTTGATCCCGGGACTAGCGGGAGCTGGGGACAAGAGACCCAGTACTTC.

The V gene is TRBV19, the J gene TRBJ2-3, with TRBD2 as a possible D gene (6 bases). Germline-derived CDR1 and CDR2 are LNHDA and SQIVND (reference sequence). The CDR3 sequence is 14 residues long. Deletions cut 1 base from V and 2 bases from J, with 7 bases between. CDR3 in DNA: TGTGCCAGTAGTATAGCGGGGGTCACAGATACGCAGTATTTT. Amino acids: CASSIAGVTDTQYF.

Notes on this clonotype: A much larger clone sits a single nucleotide away, making a read error possible. The V gene is TRBV5-3, the J gene TRBJ1-1; possibly TRBD1 for D (5 bases). TRBV5-3 is recorded as an ORF, its role being uncertain. The length of the CDR3 is 15 residues. CDR3 protein: CASSLLRGPDSEAFF. The CDR3 nucleotides are TGTGCCAGCAGCTTGCTTCGGGGCCCCGACAGTGAAGCTTTCTTT.

This clonotype was counted between two and nine times. V is TRBV20-1 and J is TRBJ2-7; 10 bases are shared with TRBD1. J gave up 3 bases and V 4 bases, and 9 bases lay outside the gene matches. This CDR3 spans 15 amino acids. Germline V gene lookup returns CDR1 DFQATT and CDR2 SNEGSKA (reference sequence). CDR3 in amino acids: CSATTRQGADYEQYF. The DNA for the CDR3 is TGCAGTGCTACAACTCGACAGGGGGCGGACTACGAGCAGTACTTC.

The rearrangement joins TRBV29-1 to TRBJ2-3, with D possibly being TRBD1 or TRBD2 (5 bases each). V dropped 7 bases and J dropped 6 bases, with 14 bases sitting between them. The CDR3 contains 12 residues. The germline gives CDR1 SQVTM, CDR2 ANQGSEA. CDR3: CSAGLSGDTQYF. CDR3 nucleotide sequence: TGCAGCGCGGGGCTAAGTGGGGATACGCAGTATTTT.

This clonotype was seen many times. The chain links TRBV12-3 or TRBV12-4 to TRBJ1-2; possibly TRBD1 for D (6 bases). Trimming left V 3 bases short and J 5 bases short, with 19 bases between. The CDR3 has 16 amino acids. The CDR3 sequence: CASSFSGAPLSYGYTF. In nucleotides, the CDR3 is TGTGCCAGCAGTTTCTCAGGGGCCCCCTTAAGTTATGGCTACACCTTC.

The rearrangement uses TRBV7-2 and TRBJ2-7; D call uncertain. Trimming took 2 bases from V and 2 from J, leaving 13 bases between them. The CDR3 is made up of 15 amino acids. Per the germline V gene, CDR1 is SGHTA and CDR2 is FQGNSA. The CDR3, as DNA: TGTGCCAGCAGCTTACTAACTGGTTCCGCCTACGAGCAGTACTTC. It encodes CASSLLTGSAYEQYF.

This clonotype was picked up many times. The chain carries TRBV28 and TRBJ2-3; tentatively, D is TRBD2 (6 bases). CDR1 and CDR2 (germline): MDHEN, SYDVKM. V shed 3 bases and J shed 5 bases, with 12 bases lying between them. The CDR3 covers 14 residues. The CDR3 loop is CASSFAGLQDTQYF. The CDR3 bases are TGTGCCAGCAGTTTTGCGGGACTCCAAGATACGCAGTATTTT. The full variable domain, its missing parts supplied by reference TRBV28 and TRBJ2-3, is DVKVTQSSRYLVKRTGEKVFLECVQDMDHENMFWYRQDPGLGLRLIYFSYDVKMKEKGDIPEGYSVSREKKERFSLILESASTNQTSMYLCASSFAGLQDTQYFGPGTRLTVL.

The chain joins TRBV28 to TRBJ2-2; D is unresolved. Trimming pared 2 bases from V and 6 bases from J, leaving 4 bases between. Germline CDR1 MDHEN, CDR2 SYDVKM. This CDR3 is 12 amino acids long. The CDR3 reads CASSLQSGELFF. CDR3 in DNA: TGTGCCAGCAGTTTACAGTCCGGGGAGCTGTTTTTT.

This clonotype was counted many times. This chain uses TRBV6-1 with TRBJ1-5; D ambiguous. From germline, CDR1 is MNHNS and CDR2 SASEGT. This CDR3 is 16 amino acids long. Between the trimmed V and J ends, which lost 5 bases and 0 bases, there was a span of 14 bases. CDR3 nucleotide sequence: TGTGCCAGCAGTTCAGCAGAGCCTTATAGCAATCAGCCCCAGCATTTT. Translated, it gives CASSSAEPYSNQPQHF.

The chain recombines TRBV2 with TRBJ1-5; 7 bases align to TRBD1. V shed 8 bases, J shed 0 bases, and the junction held 4 bases outside the gene matches. Germline V gene sequence: CDR1 SNHLY, CDR2 FYNNEI. CDR3 size: 14 residues. The CDR3 reads CASRDSFSNQPQHF. In DNA, the CDR3 is TGTGCCAGCCGGGACAGCTTTAGCAATCAGCCCCAGCATTTT.